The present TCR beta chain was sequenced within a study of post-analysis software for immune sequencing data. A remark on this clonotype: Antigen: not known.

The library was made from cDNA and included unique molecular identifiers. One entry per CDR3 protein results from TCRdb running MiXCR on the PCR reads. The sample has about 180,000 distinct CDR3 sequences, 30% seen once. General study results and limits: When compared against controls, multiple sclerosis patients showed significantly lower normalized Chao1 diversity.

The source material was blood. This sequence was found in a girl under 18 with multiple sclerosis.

The CDR3 DNA reads as TGTGCCACCGCTCCGGGACAGACGGACAATGAGCAGTTCTTC. This encodes CATAPGQTDNEQFF. This chain links TRBV24-1 with TRBJ2-1, with 7 bases identical to TRBD1. Germline loops: CDR1 KGHDR, CDR2 SFDVKD. With 9 bases clipped from V and 5 bases from J, the junction kept 9 bases outside the gene matches. The CDR3 covers 14 residues.